Described below is a single T cell receptor (beta chain) sequence and its context. TCR libraries were prepared from approximately 15 ng of total RNA with the QIAseq Immune Repertoire TCR panel. Each CDR3 protein is one row after TCRdb ran MiXCR on the reads. The sample lists 500 or so distinct CDR3 sequences, about 8% seen once, with 30% to 45% in the top ten. Four subsets defined by PD-1 and/or TIGIT were sorted from live CD3+CD8+TCRalphabeta+ cells. The data were obtained in a study of circulating CD8 cells and anti-PD-1 response in melanoma. The J segment lost 4 bases and the V segment lost 5 bases, leaving 10 bases of the junction unmatched. Germline CDR1 is SGHTA and CDR2 is FQGTGA. This CDR3 is 15 amino acids long.

Sequenced material: CD8+ T cells from PBMCs, taken at baseline or after one month of anti-PD-1 therapy (not recorded which). The V and J genes are TRBV7-3 and TRBJ1-2; TRBD1 matches 7 bases. This TCR was recovered from a human donor with melanoma. CDR3 bases: TGTGCCAGCAGCCCAAGCTCGGGACAGAGCTATGGCTACACCTTC. Encoded protein: CASSPSSGQSYGYTF.